This T cell receptor beta chain was captured in a study of CD8 T cells in ankylosing spondylitis. Broader study findings: What seemed typical of ankylosing spondylitis blood was a TCR beta motif built from about 8 highly homologous variants.

The germline V gene encodes CDR1 KGHDR and CDR2 SFDVKD. The length of the CDR3 is 16 residues. Trimming stripped 4 bases from V and 4 bases from J, with 18 bases between. Worth noting for this clonotype: The target antigen is unknown.

TCRdb analysed the 5' RACE reads with MiXCR anew, one entry per CDR3 protein. This sample has roughly 370,000 distinct CDR3 sequences, with about 20% found just once. Sequenced input: blood, either unsorted or a sorted T cell fraction (not recorded which). This rearrangement joins TRBV24-1 to TRBJ1-2, with TRBD1 as a possible D gene (5 bases). The sequence was obtained from a male donor with ankylosing spondylitis. The CDR3 loop is CATSDPTALGVYGYTF. CDR3 nucleotides: TGTGCCACCAGTGACCCGACAGCCCTAGGAGTCTATGGCTACACCTTC.